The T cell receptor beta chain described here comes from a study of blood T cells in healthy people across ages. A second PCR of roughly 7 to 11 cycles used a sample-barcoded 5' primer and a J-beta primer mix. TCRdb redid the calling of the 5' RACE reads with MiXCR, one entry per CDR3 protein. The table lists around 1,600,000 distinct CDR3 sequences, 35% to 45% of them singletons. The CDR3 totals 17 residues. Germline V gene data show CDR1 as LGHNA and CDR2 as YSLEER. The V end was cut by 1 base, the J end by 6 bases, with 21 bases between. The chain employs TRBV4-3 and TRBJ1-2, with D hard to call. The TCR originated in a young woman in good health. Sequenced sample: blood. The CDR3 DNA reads TGCGCCAGCAGCCAAGGTTTCTCTGGCCTATCACAAAATGGCTACACCTTC. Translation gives CASSQGFSGLSQNGYTF.